This T cell receptor beta chain derives from a study of identical twins. The CDR3 covers 14 residues. Germline lookup yields CDR1 SGHVS and CDR2 FQNEAQ. V was clipped by 1 base and J by 6 bases; unmatched bases: 5. With template switching, a universal primer site was added, and the cDNA carried unique molecular identifiers. A single record per CDR3 protein comes from TCRdb applying MiXCR to the 5' RACE reads. The data show some 500,000 distinct CDR3 sequences, with roughly 13% seen just once and 0.8% to 1% held by the top ten. Study-wide points: Because invariant MAIT and iNKT cells could be present, zero-insertion analyses could be partly confounded.

Everyone who donated was a healthy Caucasian. This clonotype was observed at least ten times. Antigen: not known. These data also formed part of another study, on yellow fever vaccine responses in identical twins. That paper notes: Twins' T cell vaccine responses reportedly looked partly convergent, partly personalized.

Material: CD4+ T cells sorted from blood. The chain links TRBV7-8 to TRBJ2-7, with TRBD1 matching over 8 bases. The clonotype was recovered from a young woman in good health. CDR3 coding DNA: TGTGCCAGCAGCTTAGATTCCAGGGGGCGCGAGCAGTACTTC. It specifies CASSLDSRGREQYF.